This T cell receptor beta chain is drawn from a study of CD8+ T cells in alopecia areata. Study summary: Patients took tofacitinib for 6 to 18 months, followed by 6 drug-free months.

Comment on this clone: Antigen unknown.

The treatment: oral pan-JAK inhibitor, 5-10 mg twice daily. Sorting separated CD4+ and CD8+ T cells out of PBMCs. The CDR3 consists of 13 residues. Trimming cost V 1 base and J 10 bases; bases outside gene matches: 8. Germline V CDR1 and CDR2: SQVTM, ANQGSEA. As the sequencing template, cDNA was produced by extracting RNA and reverse transcribing it. TCRdb's copy holds only in-frame clones and misses some; the assay was immunoSEQ multiplex PCR. The sample records some 200,000 clones, roughly 56% being singletons. The study's findings and limits: Among the 100 top clones, expanded CD8+ clones, like scalp clonality, were significantly decreased by tofacitinib.

The chain recombines TRBV29-1 with TRBJ1-1, with 8 bases fitting TRBD1. The sample was CD4+ T cells sorted from blood, taken at week 4, from a patient treated with tofacitinib. The TCR was taken from a human donor with alopecia areata. The DNA for the CDR3 is TGCAGCGTTGAAGGACGACAGGGGAGGTTAGCTTTCTTT. It encodes CSVEGRQGRLAFF.